This TCR beta chain emerged from a study of beta chain features in type 1 diabetes. Across the whole study: Patients and healthy donors were similar in age, gender and cell yields.

Only one heparinised blood draw was taken per donor, and its volume averaged around 100 mL. This clone was seen a few times. Its antigen remains unidentified. The isolated RNA, all of it, was reverse transcribed, so expressed TCRB transcripts were what got sequenced. Profiled with immunoSEQ multiplex PCR; TCRdb holds only in-frame clones, not every one. Of just over 150,000 clones detected, 11% appear once; the ten largest clones hold roughly 2%. With V trimmed by 4 bases and J by 5 bases, 4 bases remained unmatched. The length of the CDR3 is 13 residues. Looked up from germline, CDR1 is LNHDA and CDR2 is SQIVND (reference sequence). Study-wide results and caveats: When cDNA is sequenced, cells with high TCR expression could be over-represented.

The receptor was isolated from a man aged 18 to 35 in good health. The sample consisted of central memory CD4+ T cells from blood. This chain links TRBV19 with TRBJ2-5, with TRBD1 identical over 7 bases. The DNA of the CDR3 is TGTGCCAGTAGTAGGGACAGACGGGAGACCCAGTACTTC. Protein product: CASSRDRRETQYF. Drawing the rest from reference TRBV19 and TRBJ2-5, the complete variable domain is DGGITQSPKYLFRKEGQNVTLSCEQNLNHDAMYWYRQDPGQGLRLIYYSQIVNDFQKGDIAEGYSVSREKKESFPLTVTSAQKNPTAFYLCASSRDRRETQYFGPGTRLLVL.